This TCR beta chain was sequenced during a study of cytomegalovirus exposure and HLA in healthy donors. V lost 6 bases and J lost 8, with 10 bases in between. From germline, CDR1 is MDHEN and CDR2 SYDVKM. This CDR3 spans 12 amino acids. The assay was immunoSEQ multiplex PCR, and TCRdb's table has in-frame clones only and misses some. The sample consists of 140,000 or so clones, about 91% of them appearing once. This chain joins TRBV28 and TRBJ1-4; D is uncertain. Sequenced sample: PBMCs. The receptor was isolated from a man younger than 35 in good health and CMV-seropositive. The CDR3 spells CASRSRLEKLFF. The CDR3 DNA sequence: TGTGCCAGCAGATCTCGGTTGGAAAAACTGTTTTTT. Supplemented by reference TRBV28 and TRBJ1-4, the full variable domain reads DVKVTQSSRYLVKRTGEKVFLECVQDMDHENMFWYRQDPGLGLRLIYFSYDVKMKEKGDIPEGYSVSREKKERFSLILESASTNQTSMYLCASRSRLEKLFFGSGTQLSVL.